This T cell receptor (beta chain) was profiled in a study of blood T cells in healthy people across ages (dated by TCRdb to the mid-2010s). Context from the whole study: In model experiments, roughly one uniquely barcoded TCR beta cDNA molecule per two T cells was captured by template switching. Donors of different ages were randomly distributed across sequencing lanes to avoid experimental bias. The donors were split into four age groups: young (average about 15 years), middle-aged (over 35), aged (approximately 59) and long-lived (under 90). The study analyzed two additional independent replicas of 1 million unique cDNA reads from the same blood draw for two donors, one aged 18 to 29 and one aged 80 or older. Age-related changes in TCR beta repertoire diversity were measured in the study by deep sequencing normalized with unique cDNA molecular identifiers. Beyond this particular receptor, the publication reports: The CMV infection status of donors was not known, potentially confounding age-related changes in expanded clonotypes. Since profiling was done on bulk unsorted PBMCs, naive and antigen-experienced compartments could not be conclusively compared. Compared with the aged group, the long-lived group had more naive CD4+ T cells, fewer expanded clones and increased TCR diversity, a pattern suggesting age selection. A strong correlation was found between observed TCR beta diversity and the percentage of naive T cells measured by flow cytometry. Estimates of total diversity based on one million sequenced T cells were regarded as lower bounds and as underestimates. Observed TCR beta diversity per million T cells fell roughly linearly with age, and a significant reduction was already apparent by age about 43.

Points on this clonotype: The clone's antigen remains unknown. It has no much larger one-base neighbor in the sample; base qualities were not kept.

Donors were 39 systemically healthy Caucasian individuals from Russia aged 6 to 90 years. Each donor gave approximately 9.4 milliliters of peripheral blood, drawn into EDTA-treated Vacutainer tubes. Ficoll-Paque density-gradient centrifugation was used to isolate PBMCs, with at least 7 million per sample. Total RNA was extracted from PBMCs with Trizol reagent, with at least 5 micrograms obtained per sample. The percentages of naive CD45RAhigh/CD27high T cells were determined by flow cytometry on a PBMC aliquot from every donor. Reading the germline V gene gives CDR1 MNHEY and CDR2 SVGAGI. Unmatched junction bases come to 12, with V trimmed by 4 bases and J by 7 bases. Including the terminal cysteine and phenylalanine, the CDR3 comprises 16 residues. Just the 48-base CDR3 DNA is kept, in frame starting at base 1. Library preparation employed 5' RACE. Reads for this sample came from an Illumina HiSeq 2500. The second PCR ran for about 7 to 11 cycles and used a J-beta primer mix along with a sample-barcoded 5' primer. Each TCR beta cDNA molecule received a unique molecular identifier from a template-switch 5' adaptor carrying 12 random nucleotides. At least 2.5 million CDR3-containing paired-end reads were obtained from each sample. The Mint cDNA synthesis kit, primed by a TRBC-specific oligonucleotide, was used to synthesize first-strand cDNA from all RNA. After uracil-DNA glycosylase treatment, a first 18-cycle PCR used universal primers M1SS and BC2_uni_R on all cDNA. In the source study's methods: For normalization, 1 million high-quality reads were randomly selected from each sample, with every read carrying a distinct molecular identifier. Instead of being binned into consensus sequences, reads with shared molecular identifiers were discarded. MiTCR, set to a Q25 quality threshold and the strictest error-elimination algorithm, was used for CDR3 identification, clonotype clustering and error correction. A nonparametric unseen species model using Euler transformation provided a lower-bound estimate of total TCR beta diversity. TCRdb took the public reads, trimmed them with fastp at Q25, ran MiXCR for clone calling and kept in-frame beta chains. Rows matching on CDR3 protein sequence are summarized as one entry with the most common DNA and genes. These V and J calls are TCRdb output, not the study's own analysis. This sample comprises about 1,500,000 distinct CDR3 sequences, around two fifths of them detected only once. The top ten hold roughly 7.7% of the sample.

The rearranged segments are TRBV6-5 and TRBJ2-7; 11 junctional bases match TRBD2. The receptor's source is a woman in her late teens or twenties in good health. Sequenced: blood. At the DNA level, the sequence is TGTGCCAGCAGTTTTGTAGCGGGAGGGTCTGGGAGGGAGCAGTACTTC. Its protein reads: CASSFVAGGSGREQYF.